The next 8 T cell receptor beta chains were all read from a single sample in a study of blood T cell repertoires in COVID-19. Clones were read by immunoSEQ multiplex PCR, and TCRdb kept only the in-frame ones, dropping some. The sample has 56,000 or so clones, about 85% seen once. The sample was peripheral blood. The receptors shown here come from a man aged 45 to 65 with acute or convalescent COVID-19.

The V and J genes are TRBV5-4 and TRBJ2-3, with 7 bases aligning to TRBD2. The length of the CDR3 is 15 residues. V shed 3 bases and J 4 bases; nucleotides not matched to a gene: 8. Germline V lookup: CDR1 SGHNT, CDR2 YYREEE (reference sequence). Here the CDR3 reads CASSWTREGPDTQYF. The CDR3 DNA is TGTGCCAGCAGCTGGACTAGAGAGGGGCCAGATACGCAGTATTTT.

This clone has more than one count but fewer than ten. The chain combines TRBV12-3 or TRBV12-4 with TRBJ1-5; D call uncertain. This CDR3 comprises 12 residues. Trimming took off 6 bases at V and 8 bases at J, with 11 bases between the two ends. CDR3 amino acids: CASSPSLEPQHF. CDR3 nucleotides: TGTGCCAGCAGCCCTAGCCTGGAGCCCCAGCATTTT.

V is TRBV7-9 and J is TRBJ2-7, with a tentative D call TRBD2 (6 bases). Trimming left V 4 bases short and J 0 bases short, with 10 bases between. Germline V gives CDR1 SEHNR, CDR2 FQNEAQ (reference sequence). CDR3 length equals 14 residues. The CDR3 protein is CASSSGTRSYEQYF. The CDR3 region has the DNA TGTGCCAGCAGCTCAGGGACTCGCTCCTACGAGCAGTACTTC.

The chain has TRBV5-1 and TRBJ2-2; weak D call: TRBD1 (5 bases). V was trimmed by 5 bases and J by 6 bases, leaving 11 bases between them. The CDR3 runs 13 residues. Germline loops: CDR1 SGHRS, CDR2 YFSETQ. The CDR3 region is CASSYQGSGELFF. The CDR3 DNA reads as TGCGCCAGCAGTTATCAGGGTTCCGGGGAGCTGTTTTTT.

This clone was seen a single time. The same CDR3 also results from other DNA sequences found in this sample. The chain couples TRBV9 to TRBJ1-2, with D possibly matching TRBD1 (6 bases). V lost 3 bases, J lost 3 bases, and 9 bases lay in between. CDR1 and CDR2 (germline): SGDLS, YYNGEE. CDR3 length equals 13 residues. CDR3 sequence (DNA): TGTGCCAGCAGCGAACAGGGTGACTATGGCTACACCTTC. It codes for CASSEQGDYGYTF.

V is TRBV27 and J is TRBJ1-5, with 9 bases lining up with TRBD1. Germline assignment: CDR1 MNHEY and CDR2 SMNVEV (reference sequence). V shed 5 bases, J shed 4 bases, and the junction held 3 bases outside the gene matches. This CDR3 comprises 14 residues. The DNA of the CDR3 is TGTGCCAGCAGTCCCGGGACAGGGAATCAGCCCCAGCATTTT. Translation: CASSPGTGNQPQHF.

The rearrangement joins TRBV27 to TRBJ2-7, with a possible D match to TRBD2 (6 bases). The CDR3 sequence is 15 residues long. Germline V gene lookup returns CDR1 MNHEY and CDR2 SMNVEV (reference sequence). V gave up 1 base and J gave up 0 bases, with 10 bases separating them. This chain's CDR3 is CASSLFAEGSYEQYF. The CDR3 coding sequence is TGTGCCAGCAGTTTATTTGCGGAGGGCTCCTACGAGCAGTACTTC.

CDR3 coding DNA: TGTGCCAGCAGTTACTCGAGGTTCAACGGGGAGCTGTTTTTT. Amino acid sequence: CASSYSRFNGELFF. The chain recombines TRBV6-2 or TRBV6-3 with TRBJ2-2; D unresolved. The CDR3 runs to 14 residues. The V gene lost 0 bases and the J gene lost 7 bases, with 9 bases spanning the gap. The germline V gene has CDR1 MNHEY and CDR2 SVGEGT.